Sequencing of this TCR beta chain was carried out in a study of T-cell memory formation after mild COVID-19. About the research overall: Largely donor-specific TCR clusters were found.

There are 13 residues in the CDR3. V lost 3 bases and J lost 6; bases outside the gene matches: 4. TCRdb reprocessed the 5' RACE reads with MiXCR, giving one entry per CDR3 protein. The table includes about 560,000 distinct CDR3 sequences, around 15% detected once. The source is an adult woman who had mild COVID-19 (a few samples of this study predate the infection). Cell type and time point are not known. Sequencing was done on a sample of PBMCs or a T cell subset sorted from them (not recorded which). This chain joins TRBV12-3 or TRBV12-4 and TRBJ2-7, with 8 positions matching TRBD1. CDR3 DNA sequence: TGTGCCAGCAGTTTCTTACAGGGGGGCGAGCAGTACTTC. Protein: CASSFLQGGEQYF.